This T cell receptor (beta chain) was captured by sequencing in a study of T cell changes during pregnancy in multiple sclerosis. The data were produced by immunoSEQ multiplex PCR, yet TCRdb's version contains in-frame clones alone and is incomplete. The data show 70,000 to 80,000 clones, with around nine tenths seen just once and roughly 3.6% held by the top ten. V dropped 7 bases and J dropped 1; count of bases not matched to a gene: 9. The length of the CDR3 is 15 residues. CDR1 is MNHNS and CDR2 is SASEGT in the germline V gene. The rearrangement uses TRBV6-1 and TRBJ2-7, with 8 nucleotides matching TRBD1. Sequenced material: peripheral blood, taken after pregnancy. The sequence came from a female donor in good health, enrolled as a control in a pregnancy study. The CDR3 region has the DNA TGTGCCAGCACTCAGGAACAGGGGGGATCCTACGAGCAGTACTTC. Protein product: CASTQEQGGSYEQYF.